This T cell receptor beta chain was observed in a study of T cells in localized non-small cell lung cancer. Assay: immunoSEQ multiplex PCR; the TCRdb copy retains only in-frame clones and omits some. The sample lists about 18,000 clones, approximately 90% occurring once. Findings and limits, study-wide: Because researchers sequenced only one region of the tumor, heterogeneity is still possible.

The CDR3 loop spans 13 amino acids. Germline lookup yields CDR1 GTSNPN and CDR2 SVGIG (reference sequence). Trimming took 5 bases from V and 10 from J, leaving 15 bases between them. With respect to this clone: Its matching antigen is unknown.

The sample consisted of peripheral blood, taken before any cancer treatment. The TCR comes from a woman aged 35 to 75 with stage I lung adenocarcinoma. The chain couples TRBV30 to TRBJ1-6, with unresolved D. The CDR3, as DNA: TGTGCCTGGCAGACTAACGGGAGGTCACCCCTCCACTTT. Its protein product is CAWQTNGRSPLHF.